This TCR beta chain emerged from a study of technical replicates of blood from several donors. The data were produced by immunoSEQ multiplex PCR, yet TCRdb's version contains in-frame clones alone and is incomplete. The sample consists of 65,000 to 85,000 clones, 85% to 95% of them appearing once. Per germline, CDR1 SGHRS and CDR2 YFSETQ. The V end was cut by 5 bases, the J end by 10 bases, with 13 bases between. CDR3 size: 12 residues. Input material: T cells isolated from PBMCs. The origin of this receptor is a human donor in good health. V is TRBV5-1 and J is TRBJ2-1; D might be TRBD1 (6 bases). For the CDR3, the DNA is TGCGCCAGCAGACCGGGACACAGCGAGCAGTTCTTC. Translation gives CASRPGHSEQFF.